Below, one TCR beta chain is given with its context. Its specificity is not known. Using its own MiXCR run on the RT-PCR reads, TCRdb lists one record per CDR3 protein. The sample carries 450,000 to 600,000 distinct CDR3 sequences, 16% recorded once. Losses at the gene ends were 1 base for V and 2 bases for J; bases not matched to a gene: 1. CDR1 and CDR2 (germline): MNHNS, SASEGT. The CDR3 is 15 residues long. The sample comes from a study of response to subunit inactivated influenza vaccine. Overall study findings and caveats: The study's authors posited that every seasonal influenza vaccination enlists few new T cells.

This TCR was recovered from a man aged 50 to 75 who received an inactivated influenza vaccine. This sequence joins TRBV6-1 and TRBJ2-7; TRBD2 matches at 11 bases. Sample: CD4+ T cells sorted from PBMCs, taken less than 25 months after vaccination. The CDR3: CASSEGGLAAYEQYF. The CDR3 nucleotides read TGTGCCAGCAGTGAAGGGGGACTAGCGGCCTACGAGCAGTACTTC.